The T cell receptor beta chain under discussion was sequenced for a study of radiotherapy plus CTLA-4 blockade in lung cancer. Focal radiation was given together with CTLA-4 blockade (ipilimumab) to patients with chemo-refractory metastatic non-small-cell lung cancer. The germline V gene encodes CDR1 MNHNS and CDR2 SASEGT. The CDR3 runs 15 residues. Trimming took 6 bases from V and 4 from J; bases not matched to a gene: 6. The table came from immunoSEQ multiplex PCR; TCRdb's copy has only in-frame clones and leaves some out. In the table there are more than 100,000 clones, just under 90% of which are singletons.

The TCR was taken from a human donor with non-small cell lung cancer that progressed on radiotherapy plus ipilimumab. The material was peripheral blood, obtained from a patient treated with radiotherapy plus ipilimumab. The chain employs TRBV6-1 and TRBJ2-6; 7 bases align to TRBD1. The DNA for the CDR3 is TGTGCCAGCAGGTTGACAGGGAGCGGGGCCAACGTCCTGACTTTC. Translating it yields CASRLTGSGANVLTF.